The T cell receptor (beta chain) described here comes from a study of vaccination effects on CD4 cells after COVID-19. Remarks on this clone: The antigen is not known.

Sequencing was preceded by expansion of antigen-specific CD4+ T cells with viral peptide pools in the ViraFEST assay. Researchers isolated CD4+ T cells once less than 13 days of culture had elapsed. The study found no prior SARS-CoV-2 infection in the vaccine recipients, who tested negative for nucleocapsid antibodies. Both day 3 and day 7 saw half the medium replaced with IL-2 medium. After removal of 3 bases from V and 9 bases from J, the junction contained 8 bases not matched to a gene. Germline V gene data show CDR1 as MDHEN and CDR2 as SYDVKM. The CDR3 has 15 amino acids. The study, taken as a whole, reports: In the late period after vaccination, infection- and vaccine-induced clones contracted markedly.

Assay used: immunoSEQ multiplex PCR; TCRdb lists only in-frame clones, some missing. The data show some 41,000 clones, around 77% seen once. V and J are TRBV28 and TRBJ2-1, with 10 nucleotides matching TRBD1. The sequencing here drew on CD4+ T cells from PBMCs cultured with SARS-CoV-2 spike peptides, taken before COVID-19 vaccination. The TCR was taken from a human donor who received a COVID-19 vaccine. This CDR3 is CASSFGDRGLGEQFF. CDR3 in DNA: TGTGCCAGCAGTTTCGGGGACAGGGGCTTAGGTGAGCAGTTCTTC.